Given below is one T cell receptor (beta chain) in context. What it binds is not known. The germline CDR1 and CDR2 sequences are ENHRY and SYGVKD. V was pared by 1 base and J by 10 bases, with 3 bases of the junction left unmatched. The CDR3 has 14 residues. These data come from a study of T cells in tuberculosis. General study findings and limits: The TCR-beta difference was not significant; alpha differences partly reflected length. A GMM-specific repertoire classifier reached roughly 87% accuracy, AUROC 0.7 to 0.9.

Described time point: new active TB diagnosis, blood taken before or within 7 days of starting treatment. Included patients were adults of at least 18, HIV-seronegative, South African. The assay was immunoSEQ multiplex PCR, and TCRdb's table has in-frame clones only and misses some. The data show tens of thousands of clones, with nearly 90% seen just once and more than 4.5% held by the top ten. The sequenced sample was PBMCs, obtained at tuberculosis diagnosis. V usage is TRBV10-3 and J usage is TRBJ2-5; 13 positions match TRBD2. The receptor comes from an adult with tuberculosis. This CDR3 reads CAISEFTSGGDQYF. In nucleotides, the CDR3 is TGTGCCATCAGTGAGTTCACTAGCGGGGGGGACCAGTACTTC.